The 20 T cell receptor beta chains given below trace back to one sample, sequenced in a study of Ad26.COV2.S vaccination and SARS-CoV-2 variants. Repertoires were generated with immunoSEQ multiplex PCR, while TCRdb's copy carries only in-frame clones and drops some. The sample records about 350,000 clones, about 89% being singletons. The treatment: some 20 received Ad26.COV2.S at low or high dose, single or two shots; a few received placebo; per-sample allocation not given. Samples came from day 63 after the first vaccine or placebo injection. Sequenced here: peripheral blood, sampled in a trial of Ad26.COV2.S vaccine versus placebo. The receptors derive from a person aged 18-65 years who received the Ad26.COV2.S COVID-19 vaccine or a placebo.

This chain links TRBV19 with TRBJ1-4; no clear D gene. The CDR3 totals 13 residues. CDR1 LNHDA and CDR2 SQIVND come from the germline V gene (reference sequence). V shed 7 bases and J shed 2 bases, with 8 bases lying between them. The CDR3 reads CASNGRTNEKLFF. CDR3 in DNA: TGTGCCAGTAACGGACGGACTAATGAAAAACTGTTTTTT.

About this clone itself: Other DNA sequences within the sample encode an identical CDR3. DNA for the CDR3: TGTGCCAGCAGCTTAGCGACCACCGGGGAGCTGTTTTTT. Its translation is CASSLATTGELFF. This rearrangement joins TRBV7-9 to TRBJ2-2, with D unresolved. Germline V gene data show CDR1 as SEHNR and CDR2 as FQNEAQ (reference sequence). There are 13 residues in the CDR3. Trimming took 0 bases from V and 4 from J, leaving 3 bases between them.

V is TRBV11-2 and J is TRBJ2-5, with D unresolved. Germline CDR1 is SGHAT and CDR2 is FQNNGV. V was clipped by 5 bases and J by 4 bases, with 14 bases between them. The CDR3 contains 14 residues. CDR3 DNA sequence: TGTGCCAGCAGCCCCGGTAGTAGGCTAGAGACCCAGTACTTC. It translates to CASSPGSRLETQYF.

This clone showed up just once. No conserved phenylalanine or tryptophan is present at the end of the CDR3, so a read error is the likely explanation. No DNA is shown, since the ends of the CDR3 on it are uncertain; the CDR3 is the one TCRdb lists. CDR3: CASSEEVFRQDPVEL. The J gene is TRBJ2-7, the V gene TRBV2. With termini counted, the CDR3 has 15 amino acids. Germline V gene data show CDR1 as SNHLY and CDR2 as FYNNEI.

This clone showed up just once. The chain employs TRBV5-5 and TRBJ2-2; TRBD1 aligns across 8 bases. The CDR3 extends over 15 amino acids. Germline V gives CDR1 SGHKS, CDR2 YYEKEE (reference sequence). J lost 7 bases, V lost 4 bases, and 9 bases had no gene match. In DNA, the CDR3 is TGTGCCAGCAGCAGCACCCCACAGGGGGTCGGGGAGCTGTTTTTT. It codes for CASSSTPQGVGELFF.

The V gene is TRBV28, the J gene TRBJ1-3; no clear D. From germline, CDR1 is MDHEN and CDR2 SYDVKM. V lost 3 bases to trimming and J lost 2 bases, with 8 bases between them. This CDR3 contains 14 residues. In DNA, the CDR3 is TGTGCCAGCAGTTTCAAGGGAGCTGGAAACACCATATATTTT. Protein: CASSFKGAGNTIYF.

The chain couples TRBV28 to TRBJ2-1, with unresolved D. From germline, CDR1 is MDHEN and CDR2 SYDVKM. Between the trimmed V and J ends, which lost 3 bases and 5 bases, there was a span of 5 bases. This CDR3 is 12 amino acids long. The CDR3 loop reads CASSLPDNEQFF. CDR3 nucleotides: TGTGCCAGCAGTTTGCCGGACAATGAGCAGTTCTTC. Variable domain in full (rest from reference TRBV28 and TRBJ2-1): DVKVTQSSRYLVKRTGEKVFLECVQDMDHENMFWYRQDPGLGLRLIYFSYDVKMKEKGDIPEGYSVSREKKERFSLILESASTNQTSMYLCASSLPDNEQFFGPGTRLTVL.

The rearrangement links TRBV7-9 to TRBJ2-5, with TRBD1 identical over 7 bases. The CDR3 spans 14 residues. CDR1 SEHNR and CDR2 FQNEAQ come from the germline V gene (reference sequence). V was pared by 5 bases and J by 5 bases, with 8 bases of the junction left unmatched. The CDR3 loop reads CASSKQGLGETQYF. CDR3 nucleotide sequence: TGTGCCAGCAGCAAACAGGGGCTTGGGGAGACCCAGTACTTC. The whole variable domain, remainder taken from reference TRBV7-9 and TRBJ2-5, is DTGVSQNPRHKITKRGQNVTFRCDPISEHNRLYWYRQTLGQGPEFLTYFQNEAQLEKSRLLSDRFSAERPKGSFSTLEIQRTEQGDSAMYLCASSKQGLGETQYFGPGTRLLVL.

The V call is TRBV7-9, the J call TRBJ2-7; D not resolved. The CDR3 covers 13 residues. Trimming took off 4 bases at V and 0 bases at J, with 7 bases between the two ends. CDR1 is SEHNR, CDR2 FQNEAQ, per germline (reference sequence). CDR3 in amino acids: CASSSGGSYEQYF. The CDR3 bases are TGTGCCAGCAGCTCGGGCGGCTCCTACGAGCAGTACTTC. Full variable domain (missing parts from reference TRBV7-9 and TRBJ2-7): DTGVSQNPRHKITKRGQNVTFRCDPISEHNRLYWYRQTLGQGPEFLTYFQNEAQLEKSRLLSDRFSAERPKGSFSTLEIQRTEQGDSAMYLCASSSGGSYEQYFGPGTRLTVT.

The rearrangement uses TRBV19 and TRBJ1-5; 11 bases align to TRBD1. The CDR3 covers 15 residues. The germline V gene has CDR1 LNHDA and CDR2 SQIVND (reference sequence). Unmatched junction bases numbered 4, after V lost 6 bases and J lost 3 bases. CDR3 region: CASRGQGASNQPQHF. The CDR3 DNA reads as TGTGCCAGTAGAGGACAGGGGGCCTCCAATCAGCCCCAGCATTTT.

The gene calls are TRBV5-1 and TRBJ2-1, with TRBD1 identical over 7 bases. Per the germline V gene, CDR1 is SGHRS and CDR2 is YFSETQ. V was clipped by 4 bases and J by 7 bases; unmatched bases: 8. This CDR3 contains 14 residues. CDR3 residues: CASSHLTGMNEQFF. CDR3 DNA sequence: TGCGCCAGCAGCCACTTGACAGGGATGAATGAGCAGTTCTTC.

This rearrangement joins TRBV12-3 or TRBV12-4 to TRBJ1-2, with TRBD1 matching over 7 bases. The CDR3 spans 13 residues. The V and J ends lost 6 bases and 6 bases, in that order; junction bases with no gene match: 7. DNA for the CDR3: TGTGCCAGCAGCCTGAAACAGGGGCATGGCTACACCTTC. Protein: CASSLKQGHGYTF.

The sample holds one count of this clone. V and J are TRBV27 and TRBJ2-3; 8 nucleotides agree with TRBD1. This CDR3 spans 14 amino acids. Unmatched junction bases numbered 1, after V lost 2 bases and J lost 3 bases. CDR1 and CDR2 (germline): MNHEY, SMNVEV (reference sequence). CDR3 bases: TGTGCCAGCAGTTTAGGACAGGGAACAGATACGCAGTATTTT. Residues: CASSLGQGTDTQYF.

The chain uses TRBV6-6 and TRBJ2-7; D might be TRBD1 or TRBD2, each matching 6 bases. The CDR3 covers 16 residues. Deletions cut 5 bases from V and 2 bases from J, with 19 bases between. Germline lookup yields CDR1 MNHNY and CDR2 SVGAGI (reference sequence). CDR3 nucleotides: TGTGCCAGCAGTAAAAACAGGAGGGGGACCACCTACGAGCAGTACTTC. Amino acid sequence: CASSKNRRGTTYEQYF.

The CDR3 spells CASSLQGGNEQFF. CDR3 DNA sequence: TGTGCCAGCAGTTTACAGGGAGGCAATGAGCAGTTCTTC. The rearrangement uses TRBV12-3 or TRBV12-4 and TRBJ2-1; D may be TRBD2 (6 bases). The CDR3 runs 13 residues. Trimming removed 2 bases at V and 6 bases at J, with 8 bases between.

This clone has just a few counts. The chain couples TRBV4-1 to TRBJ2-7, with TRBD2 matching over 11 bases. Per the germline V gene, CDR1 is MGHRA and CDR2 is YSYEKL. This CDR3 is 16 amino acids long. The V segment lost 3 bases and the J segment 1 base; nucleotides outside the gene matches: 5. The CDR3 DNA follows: TGCGCCAGCAGCCAGGAAACTAGCGGGGGTTCCTACGAGCAGTACTTC. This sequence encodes CASSQETSGGSYEQYF.

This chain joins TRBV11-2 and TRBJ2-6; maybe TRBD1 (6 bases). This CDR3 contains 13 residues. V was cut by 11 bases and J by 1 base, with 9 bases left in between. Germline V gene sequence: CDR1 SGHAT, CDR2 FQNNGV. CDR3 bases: TGTGCCGGCGGACAGTCTGGGGCCAACGTCCTGACTTTC. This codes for CAGGQSGANVLTF.

CDR3: CASSFSAGGKRTQYF. The CDR3 DNA sequence: TGTGCCAGCAGTTTTTCGGCAGGGGGCAAGAGAACCCAGTACTTC. The chain is built from TRBV28 and TRBJ2-5; 8 nucleotides agree with TRBD1. V dropped 3 bases and J dropped 8; count of bases not matched to a gene: 11. The CDR3 extends over 15 amino acids. Germline-derived CDR1 and CDR2 are MDHEN and SYDVKM. Variable domain in full (rest from reference TRBV28 and TRBJ2-5): DVKVTQSSRYLVKRTGEKVFLECVQDMDHENMFWYRQDPGLGLRLIYFSYDVKMKEKGDIPEGYSVSREKKERFSLILESASTNQTSMYLCASSFSAGGKRTQYFGPGTRLLVL.

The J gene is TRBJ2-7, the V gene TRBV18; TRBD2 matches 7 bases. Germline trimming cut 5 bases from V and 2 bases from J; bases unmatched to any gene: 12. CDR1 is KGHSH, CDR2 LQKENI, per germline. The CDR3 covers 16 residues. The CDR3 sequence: CASSSPEEGGPYEQYF. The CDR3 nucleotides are TGTGCCAGCTCATCTCCGGAGGAGGGAGGGCCCTACGAGCAGTACTTC.

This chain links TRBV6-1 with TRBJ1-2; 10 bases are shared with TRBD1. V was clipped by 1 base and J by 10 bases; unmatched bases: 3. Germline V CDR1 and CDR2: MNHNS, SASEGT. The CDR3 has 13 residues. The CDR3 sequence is CASSEGRQGAYTF. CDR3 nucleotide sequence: TGTGCCAGCAGTGAAGGGAGACAGGGGGCCTACACCTTC.